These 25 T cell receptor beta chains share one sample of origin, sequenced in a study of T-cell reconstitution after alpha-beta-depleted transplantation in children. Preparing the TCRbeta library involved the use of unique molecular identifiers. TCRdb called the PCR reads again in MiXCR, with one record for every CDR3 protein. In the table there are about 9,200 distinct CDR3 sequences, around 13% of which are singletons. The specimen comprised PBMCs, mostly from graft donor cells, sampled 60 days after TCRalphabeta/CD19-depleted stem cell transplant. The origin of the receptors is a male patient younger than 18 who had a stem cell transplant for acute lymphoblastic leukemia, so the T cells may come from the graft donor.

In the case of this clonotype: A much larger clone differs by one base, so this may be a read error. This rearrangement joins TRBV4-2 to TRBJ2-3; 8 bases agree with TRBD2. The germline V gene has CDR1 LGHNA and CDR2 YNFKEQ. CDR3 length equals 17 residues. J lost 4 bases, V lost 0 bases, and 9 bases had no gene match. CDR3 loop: CASSQDPPSGCSDTQYF. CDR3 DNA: TGTGCCAGCAGCCAAGATCCCCCTAGCGGGTGTTCAGATACGCAGTATTTT.

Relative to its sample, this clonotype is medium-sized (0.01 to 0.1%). The CDR3 DNA follows: TGTGCCAGCAGCCCCCGTCGACTAGCGGGAGCCAGCACCGGGGAGCTGTTTTTT. Protein: CASSPRRLAGASTGELFF. V usage is TRBV7-2 and J usage is TRBJ2-2, with 12 nucleotides matching TRBD2. CDR1 SGHTA and CDR2 FQGNSA come from the germline V gene. V lost 5 bases and J lost 4; bases outside the gene matches: 11. The CDR3 has 18 amino acids. The full variable domain, completed using reference TRBV7-2 and TRBJ2-2, is GAGVSQSPSNKVTEKGKDVELRCDPISGHTALYWYRQSLGQGLEFLIYFQGNSAPDKSGLPSDRFSAERTGGSVSTLTIQRTQQEDSAVYLCASSPRRLAGASTGELFFGEGSRLTVL.

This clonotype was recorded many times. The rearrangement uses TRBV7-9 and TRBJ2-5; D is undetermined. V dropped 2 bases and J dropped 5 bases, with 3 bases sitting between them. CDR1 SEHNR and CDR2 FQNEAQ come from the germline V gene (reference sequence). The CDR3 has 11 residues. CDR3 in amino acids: CASSLYETQYF. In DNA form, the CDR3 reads TGTGCCAGCAGCTTATACGAGACCCAGTACTTC.

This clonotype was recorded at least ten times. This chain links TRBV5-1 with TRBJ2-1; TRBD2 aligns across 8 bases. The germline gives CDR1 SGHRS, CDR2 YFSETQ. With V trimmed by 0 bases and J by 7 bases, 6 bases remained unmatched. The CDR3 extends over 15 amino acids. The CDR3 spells CASSLALAGRNEQFF. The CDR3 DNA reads TGCGCCAGCAGCTTGGCCTTAGCGGGAAGGAATGAGCAGTTCTTC.

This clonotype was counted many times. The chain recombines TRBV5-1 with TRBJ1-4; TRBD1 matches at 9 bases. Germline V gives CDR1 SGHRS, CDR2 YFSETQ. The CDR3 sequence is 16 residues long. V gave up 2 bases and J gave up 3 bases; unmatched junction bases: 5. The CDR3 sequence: CASSLPTGGSNEKLFF. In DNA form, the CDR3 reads TGCGCCAGCAGCTTACCGACAGGGGGGTCTAATGAAAAACTGTTTTTT. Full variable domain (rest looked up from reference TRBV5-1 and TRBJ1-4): KAGVTQTPRYLIKTRGQQVTLSCSPISGHRSVSWYQQTPGQGLQFLFEYFSETQRNKGNFPGRFSGRQFSNSRSEMNVSTLELGDSALYLCASSLPTGGSNEKLFFGSGTQLSVL.

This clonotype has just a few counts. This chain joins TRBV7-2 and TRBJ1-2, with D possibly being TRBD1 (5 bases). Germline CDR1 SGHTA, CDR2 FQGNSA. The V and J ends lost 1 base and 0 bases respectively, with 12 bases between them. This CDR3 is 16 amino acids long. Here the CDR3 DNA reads TGTGCCAGCAGCTTAGGTGTGAGGGGCGCTAACTATGGCTACACCTTC. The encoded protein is CASSLGVRGANYGYTF.

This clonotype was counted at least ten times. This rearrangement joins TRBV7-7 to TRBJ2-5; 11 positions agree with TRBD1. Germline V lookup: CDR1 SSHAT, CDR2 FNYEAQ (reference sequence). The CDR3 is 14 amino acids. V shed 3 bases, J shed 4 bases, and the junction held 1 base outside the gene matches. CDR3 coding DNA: TGTGCCAGCAGCTTTGGGACAGGGGGAGAGACCCAGTACTTC. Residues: CASSFGTGGETQYF.

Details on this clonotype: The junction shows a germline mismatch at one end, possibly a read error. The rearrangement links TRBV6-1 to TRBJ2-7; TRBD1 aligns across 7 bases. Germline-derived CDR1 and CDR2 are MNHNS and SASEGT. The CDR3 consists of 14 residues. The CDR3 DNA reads TGTGCCAGCACCCGGACAGGTCAATCCTACGAGCAGGACTTC. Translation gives CASTRTGQSYEQDF.

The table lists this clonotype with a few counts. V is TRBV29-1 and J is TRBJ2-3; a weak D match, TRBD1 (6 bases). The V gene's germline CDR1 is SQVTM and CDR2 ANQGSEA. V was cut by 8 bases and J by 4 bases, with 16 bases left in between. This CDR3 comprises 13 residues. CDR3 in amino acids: CSTGQRIADTQYF. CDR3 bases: TGCAGCACTGGACAGCGGATCGCAGATACGCAGTATTTT.

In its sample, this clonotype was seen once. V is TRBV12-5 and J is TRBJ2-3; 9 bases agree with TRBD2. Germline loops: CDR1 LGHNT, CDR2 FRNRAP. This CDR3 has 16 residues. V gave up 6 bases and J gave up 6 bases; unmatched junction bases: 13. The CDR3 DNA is TGTGCTAGTGGAGGGGGTAGCGGGAGTGCTTGGGATACGCAGTATTTT. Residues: CASGGGSGSAWDTQYF. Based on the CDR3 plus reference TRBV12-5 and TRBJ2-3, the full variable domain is DARVTQTPRHKVTEMGQEVTMRCQPILGHNTVFWYRQTMMQGLELLAYFRNRAPLDDSGMPKDRFSAEMPDATLATLKIQPSEPRDSAVYFCASGGGSGSAWDTQYFGPGTRLTVL.

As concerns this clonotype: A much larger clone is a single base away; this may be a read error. CDR3 nucleotide sequence: TGTGCCAGGAGCTTCAGGAGTCTAGCGGTCAGCTCCTACAATGAGCAGTTCTTC. Its translation: CARSFRSLAVSSYNEQFF. The rearrangement links TRBV5-6 to TRBJ2-1; 7 bases align to TRBD2. CDR1 is SGHDT and CDR2 is YYEEEE in the germline V gene. The CDR3 contains 18 residues. Complete variable domain (other parts from reference TRBV5-6 and TRBJ2-1): DAGVTQSPTHLIKTRGQQVTLRCSPKSGHDTVSWYQQALGQGPQFIFQYYEEEERQRGNFPDRFSGHQFPNYSSELNVNALLLGDSALYLCARSFRSLAVSSYNEQFFGPGTRLTVL.

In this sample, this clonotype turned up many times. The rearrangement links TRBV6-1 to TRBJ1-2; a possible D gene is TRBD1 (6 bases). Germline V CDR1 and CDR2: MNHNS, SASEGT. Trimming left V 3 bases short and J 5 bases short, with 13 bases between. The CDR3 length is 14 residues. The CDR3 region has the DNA TGTGCCAGCAGTGACGGGGGCAGGGGATATGGCTACACCTTC. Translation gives CASSDGGRGYGYTF.

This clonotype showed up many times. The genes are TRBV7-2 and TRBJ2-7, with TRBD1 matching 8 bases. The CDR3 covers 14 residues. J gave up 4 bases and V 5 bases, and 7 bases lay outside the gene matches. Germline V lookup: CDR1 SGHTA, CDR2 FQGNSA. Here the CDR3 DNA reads TGTGCCAGCAGCCCGACAGGGGATTCGTACGAGCAGTACTTC. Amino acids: CASSPTGDSYEQYF. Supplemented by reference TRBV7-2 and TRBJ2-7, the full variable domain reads GAGVSQSPSNKVTEKGKDVELRCDPISGHTALYWYRQSLGQGLEFLIYFQGNSAPDKSGLPSDRFSAERTGGSVSTLTIQRTQQEDSAVYLCASSPTGDSYEQYFGPGTRLTVT.

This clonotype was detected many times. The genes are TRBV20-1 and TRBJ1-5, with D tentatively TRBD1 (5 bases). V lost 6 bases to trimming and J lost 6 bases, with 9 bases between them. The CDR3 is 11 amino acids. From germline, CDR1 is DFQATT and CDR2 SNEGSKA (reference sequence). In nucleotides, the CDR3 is TGCAGTGCGGGGACGGCTCAGCCCCAGCATTTT. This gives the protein CSAGTAQPQHF.

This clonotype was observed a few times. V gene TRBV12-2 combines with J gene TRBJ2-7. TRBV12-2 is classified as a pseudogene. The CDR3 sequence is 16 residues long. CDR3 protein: CASRFARRVMSYEQYF. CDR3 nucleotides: TGTGCAAGTCGCTTCGCACGACGCGTGATGTCCTACGAGCAGTACTTC.

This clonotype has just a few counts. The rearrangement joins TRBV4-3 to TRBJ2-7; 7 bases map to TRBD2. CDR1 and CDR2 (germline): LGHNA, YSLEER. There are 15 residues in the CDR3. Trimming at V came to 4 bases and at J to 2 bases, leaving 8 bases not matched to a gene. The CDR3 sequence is CASSRGGRDPYEQYF. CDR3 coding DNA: TGCGCCAGCAGCCGCGGGGGACGAGACCCCTACGAGCAGTACTTC.

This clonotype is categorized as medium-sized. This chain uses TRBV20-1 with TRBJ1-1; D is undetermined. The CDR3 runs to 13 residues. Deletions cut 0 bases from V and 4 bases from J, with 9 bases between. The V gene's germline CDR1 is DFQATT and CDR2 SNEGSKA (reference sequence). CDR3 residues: CSARDRVGTEAFF. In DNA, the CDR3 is TGCAGTGCTAGAGATCGGGTGGGCACTGAAGCTTTCTTT.

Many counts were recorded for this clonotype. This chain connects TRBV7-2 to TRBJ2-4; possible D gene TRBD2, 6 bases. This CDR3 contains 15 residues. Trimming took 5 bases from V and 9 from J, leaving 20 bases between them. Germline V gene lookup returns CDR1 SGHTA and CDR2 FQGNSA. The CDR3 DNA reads TGTGCCAGCAGCCCCAGGGTGGCGGGAAATCCCATTCAGTACTTC. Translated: CASSPRVAGNPIQYF.

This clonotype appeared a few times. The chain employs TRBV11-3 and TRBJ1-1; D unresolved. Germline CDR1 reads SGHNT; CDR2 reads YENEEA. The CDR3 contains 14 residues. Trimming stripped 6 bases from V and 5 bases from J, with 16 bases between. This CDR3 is CASSSSLEGTEAFF. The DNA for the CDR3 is TGTGCCAGCAGTTCCTCCCTTGAAGGGACTGAAGCTTTCTTT.

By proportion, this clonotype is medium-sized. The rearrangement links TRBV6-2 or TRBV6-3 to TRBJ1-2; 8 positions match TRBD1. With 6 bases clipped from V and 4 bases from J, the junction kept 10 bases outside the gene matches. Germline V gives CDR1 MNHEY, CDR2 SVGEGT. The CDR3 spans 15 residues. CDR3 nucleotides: TGTGCCAGCAGACGACCGGGACAGGCGCTCTATGGCTACACCTTC. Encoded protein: CASRRPGQALYGYTF.

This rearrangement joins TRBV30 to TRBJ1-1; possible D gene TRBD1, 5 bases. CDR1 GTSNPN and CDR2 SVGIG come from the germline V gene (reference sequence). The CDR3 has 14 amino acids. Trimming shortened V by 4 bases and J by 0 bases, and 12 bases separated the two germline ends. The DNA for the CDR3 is TGTGCCTGGACCCCGGGACCCTTGAACACTGAAGCTTTCTTT. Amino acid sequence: CAWTPGPLNTEAFF.

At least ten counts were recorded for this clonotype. As DNA, the CDR3 is TGTGCCAGCAGCCCATTCGAGGGTCGTCAGCCCCAGCATTTT. This sequence encodes CASSPFEGRQPQHF. The rearrangement links TRBV7-9 to TRBJ1-5; D ambiguous. The germline CDR1 and CDR2 sequences are SEHNR and FQNEAQ (reference sequence). The CDR3 covers 14 residues. Trimming took off 5 bases at V and 6 bases at J, with 14 bases between the two ends.

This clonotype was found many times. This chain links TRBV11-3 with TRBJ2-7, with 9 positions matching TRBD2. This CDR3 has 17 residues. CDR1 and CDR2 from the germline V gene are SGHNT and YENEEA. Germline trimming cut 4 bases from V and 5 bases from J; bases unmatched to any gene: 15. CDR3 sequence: CASSYASSGIGADEQYF. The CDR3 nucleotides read TGTGCCAGCAGCTACGCCTCTAGCGGGATTGGAGCGGACGAGCAGTACTTC.

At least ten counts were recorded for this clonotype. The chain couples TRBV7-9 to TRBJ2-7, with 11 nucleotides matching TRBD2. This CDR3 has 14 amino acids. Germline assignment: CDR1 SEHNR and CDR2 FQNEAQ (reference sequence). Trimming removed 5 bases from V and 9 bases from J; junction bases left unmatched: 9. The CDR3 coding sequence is TGTGCCAGCAGCCTTGGGACTAGCGGTTATATGCAGTACTTC. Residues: CASSLGTSGYMQYF.

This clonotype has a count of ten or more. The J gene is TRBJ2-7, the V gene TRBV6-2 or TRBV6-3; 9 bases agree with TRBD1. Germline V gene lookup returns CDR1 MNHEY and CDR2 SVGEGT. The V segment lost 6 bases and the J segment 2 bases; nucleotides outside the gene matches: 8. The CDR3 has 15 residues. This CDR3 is CASSPNRGPAYEQYF. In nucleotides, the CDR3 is TGTGCCAGCAGCCCCAACAGGGGGCCAGCCTACGAGCAGTACTTC.